The 20 T cell receptor beta chains in this list originate from one sample, sequenced in a study of T cells in localized non-small cell lung cancer. Sequencing was performed with immunoSEQ multiplex PCR; in TCRdb, only in-frame clones are kept and a portion is missing. The sample lists approximately 41,000 clones, 80% to 90% occurring once. This specimen consisted of peripheral blood mononuclear cells, obtained before any cancer treatment. The receptors come from a male donor at least 60 years old with stage II lung adenocarcinoma.

The chain is built from TRBV15 and TRBJ2-1, with D perhaps matching TRBD1 (5 bases). Trimming pared 4 bases from V and 14 bases from J, leaving 21 bases between. Germline CDR1 is LNHNV and CDR2 is YYDKDF (reference sequence). The CDR3 has 14 residues. This chain's CDR3 is CATSKNLGALPEFF. In DNA, the CDR3 is TGTGCCACCAGCAAGAATTTAGGGGCCTTGCCGGAGTTCTTC.

The chain links TRBV2 to TRBJ2-1; 12 bases map to TRBD2. CDR3 length: 16 residues. Germline CDR1 is SNHLY and CDR2 is FYNNEI. The V and J ends lost 5 bases and 8 bases, in that order; junction bases with no gene match: 10. CDR3 protein: CASSPFLAGGPDEQFF. The CDR3 DNA is TGTGCCAGCAGTCCGTTTCTAGCGGGAGGGCCGGATGAGCAGTTCTTC.

There are a few counts of this clone. This rearrangement joins TRBV30 to TRBJ2-6; D unresolved. The V and J ends lost 4 bases and 0 bases respectively, with 10 bases between them. The CDR3 spans 15 residues. CDR1 is GTSNPN and CDR2 is SVGIG in the germline V gene (reference sequence). This CDR3 is CAWNPFSSGANVLTF. CDR3 coding DNA: TGTGCCTGGAACCCTTTTAGCTCTGGGGCCAACGTCCTGACTTTC.

The chain has TRBV19 and TRBJ1-2; a weak D match, TRBD1 (5 bases). V lost 10 bases and J lost 2, with 20 bases in between. Germline loops: CDR1 LNHDA, CDR2 SQIVND (reference sequence). This CDR3 contains 15 residues. CDR3: CATAPGRGRNYGYTF. DNA for the CDR3: TGTGCCACCGCCCCGGGGAGGGGAAGAAACTATGGCTACACCTTC.

J is TRBJ1-3 and V is TRBV16; D is unclear. V shed 0 bases and J shed 0 bases, with 6 bases lying between them. The length of the CDR3 is 15 residues. CDR1 is KGHSY and CDR2 is FQNENV in the germline V gene. This CDR3 reads CASSQSHTSGNTIYF. CDR3 in DNA: TGTGCCAGCAGCCAATCCCACACCTCTGGAAACACCATATATTTT.

The chain is built from TRBV2 and TRBJ1-2; D is unresolved. The CDR3 is made up of 13 amino acids. The ends were cut back, 7 bases at V and 6 bases at J, with 15 bases in the middle. Germline CDR1 and CDR2: SNHLY and FYNNEI. The CDR3 nucleotides are TGTGCCAGCAAACCGGGCAGGATTGATGGCTACACCTTC. It translates to CASKPGRIDGYTF.

The V call is TRBV6-1, the J call TRBJ1-5; possible D gene TRBD1, 5 bases. The CDR3 covers 16 residues. Trimming removed 4 bases at V and 10 bases at J, with 23 bases between. From germline, CDR1 is MNHNS and CDR2 SASEGT. Here the CDR3 DNA reads TGTGCCAGCAGTGGGGGGACTCCTTTGCGGTCCTCACCCCAGCATTTT. Amino acid sequence: CASSGGTPLRSSPQHF.

The CDR3 here is CASSLIKSGTRIYEQYF. As DNA, the CDR3 is TGCGCCAGCAGCTTGATAAAGTCCGGGACTAGAATTTACGAGCAGTACTTC. This chain joins TRBV5-1 and TRBJ2-7; 8 nucleotides align to TRBD2. This CDR3 comprises 17 residues. Germline V CDR1 and CDR2: SGHRS, YFSETQ. V trimming: 1 base; J trimming: 4 bases; junction bases outside the gene matches: 13.

The CDR3 reads CASSREWAGANVLTF. The CDR3 bases are TGTGCCAGCAGCCGCGAGTGGGCTGGGGCCAACGTCCTGACTTTC. The chain recombines TRBV6-5 with TRBJ2-6; D remains unclear. Germline-derived CDR1 and CDR2 are MNHEY and SVGAGI. V was clipped by 6 bases and J by 2 bases, with 11 bases between them. CDR3 length: 15 residues.

CDR3: CASSRQGAGYEQYF. As DNA, the CDR3 is TGTGCCAGCAGCCGGCAGGGGGCGGGCTACGAGCAGTACTTC. The J gene is TRBJ2-7, the V gene TRBV7-9, with 8 bases aligning to TRBD1. The length of the CDR3 is 14 residues. Losses at the gene ends were 5 bases for V and 3 bases for J; bases not matched to a gene: 6. Germline V CDR1 and CDR2: SEHNR, FQNEAQ (reference sequence).

This chain uses TRBV10-3 with TRBJ1-1; 9 bases align to TRBD1. Germline V CDR1 and CDR2: ENHRY, SYGVKD. This CDR3 contains 13 residues. Trimming removed 5 bases from V and 6 bases from J; junction bases left unmatched: 4. The CDR3 bases are TGTGCCATCAGTCGGGACAGGGAGGCTGAAGCTTTCTTT. It codes for CAISRDREAEAFF.

The rearrangement joins TRBV6-6 to TRBJ2-5; either TRBD1 or TRBD2 may fit D (6 bases each). V lost 6 bases, J lost 4 bases, and 18 bases lay in between. This CDR3 spans 15 amino acids. The V gene's germline CDR1 is MNHNY and CDR2 SVGAGI (reference sequence). The chain's CDR3 is CASSLGGGKGETQYF. In nucleotides, the CDR3 is TGTGCCAGCAGCTTAGGGGGAGGCAAGGGAGAGACCCAGTACTTC.

CDR3 DNA sequence: TGCGCCAGCAGCTTCCCGGTTGGACAGGCCTCCTACGAGCAGTACTTC. Translating it yields CASSFPVGQASYEQYF. The chain has TRBV5-1 and TRBJ2-7; 7 bases map to TRBD1. V shed 2 bases and J 0 bases; nucleotides not matched to a gene: 8. There are 16 residues in the CDR3. Germline V gives CDR1 SGHRS, CDR2 YFSETQ.

The chain carries TRBV7-2 and TRBJ2-7, with 8 nucleotides matching TRBD1. This CDR3 region has 13 residues. The V and J ends lost 1 base and 12 bases, in that order; junction bases with no gene match: 8. The germline V gene has CDR1 SGHTA and CDR2 FQGNSA. CDR3 in amino acids: CASSLGGTGPWYF. The CDR3 nucleotides read TGTGCCAGCAGCTTAGGGGGGACAGGCCCCTGGTACTTC.

The CDR3 reads CASTDGGQGFGEQFF. CDR3 bases: TGTGCCAGCACCGACGGGGGACAGGGATTTGGTGAGCAGTTCTTC. The V and J genes are TRBV6-1 and TRBJ2-1; 9 bases map to TRBD1. The CDR3 spans 15 residues. From germline, CDR1 is MNHNS and CDR2 SASEGT. With 7 bases clipped from V and 9 bases from J, the junction kept 13 bases outside the gene matches.

The CDR3 nucleotides are TGTGCCAGTACTCAGGGGCGATTGGATGGCTACACCTTC. Translating gives CASTQGRLDGYTF. This chain joins TRBV19 and TRBJ1-2, with TRBD1 as a possible D gene (6 bases). The V gene's germline CDR1 is LNHDA and CDR2 SQIVND (reference sequence). V dropped 7 bases and J dropped 6 bases, with 15 bases sitting between them. There are 13 residues in the CDR3.

The genes are TRBV5-1 and TRBJ1-3; maybe TRBD1 (6 bases). CDR3 length: 15 amino acids. Germline V gene sequence: CDR1 SGHRS, CDR2 YFSETQ. V gave up 4 bases and J gave up 4 bases, with 15 bases separating them. The CDR3, as DNA: TGCGCCAGCAGCCTGGACAGAGGCGGGGGAAACACCATATATTTT. Encoded protein: CASSLDRGGGNTIYF. Combining the CDR3 with reference TRBV5-1 and TRBJ1-3 gives the whole variable domain KAGVTQTPRYLIKTRGQQVTLSCSPISGHRSVSWYQQTPGQGLQFLFEYFSETQRNKGNFPGRFSGRQFSNSRSEMNVSTLELGDSALYLCASSLDRGGGNTIYFGEGSWLTVV.

The chain joins TRBV28 to TRBJ1-1; TRBD1 matches 9 bases. This CDR3 comprises 14 residues. Germline V gives CDR1 MDHEN, CDR2 SYDVKM. The V segment lost 7 bases and the J segment 2 bases; nucleotides outside the gene matches: 5. The CDR3 region has the DNA TGTGCCAGCACTGTGGACAGGGGAAACACTGAAGCTTTCTTT. Encoded protein: CASTVDRGNTEAFF.

The V gene is TRBV7-2, the J gene TRBJ2-5, with TRBD2 matching 11 bases. The germline gives CDR1 SGHTA, CDR2 FQGNSA. This CDR3 is 15 amino acids long. Unmatched junction bases numbered 5, after V lost 3 bases and J lost 5 bases. CDR3 sequence (DNA): TGTGCCAGCAGCTTCCTAGCGGGAGGTGGGGAGACCCAGTACTTC. Translated: CASSFLAGGGETQYF.

The chain joins TRBV10-3 to TRBJ2-3; D is possibly TRBD2 (6 bases). The CDR3 consists of 17 residues. Trimming left V 3 bases short and J 0 bases short, with 16 bases between. Germline V gene lookup returns CDR1 ENHRY and CDR2 SYGVKD. CDR3 DNA sequence: TGTGCCATCAGTGATATGCGGGGCGCGGGTAGCACAGATACGCAGTATTTT. Its protein product is CAISDMRGAGSTDTQYF.